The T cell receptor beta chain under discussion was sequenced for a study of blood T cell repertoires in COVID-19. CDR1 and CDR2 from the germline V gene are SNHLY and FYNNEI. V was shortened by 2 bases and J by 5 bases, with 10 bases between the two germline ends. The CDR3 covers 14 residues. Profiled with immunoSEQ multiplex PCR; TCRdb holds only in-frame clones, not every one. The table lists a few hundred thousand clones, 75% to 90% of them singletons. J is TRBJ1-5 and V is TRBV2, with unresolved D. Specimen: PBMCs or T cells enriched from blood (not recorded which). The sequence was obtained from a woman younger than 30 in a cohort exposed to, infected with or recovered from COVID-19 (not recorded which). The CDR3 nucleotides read TGTGCCAGCAGTGAAAACGTCGGGGATCAGCCCCAGCATTTT. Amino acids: CASSENVGDQPQHF.